This is a list of T cell receptor beta chains from one sample in a study of technical replicates of blood from several donors. Using immunoSEQ multiplex PCR, the repertoire was profiled, and TCRdb retains in-frame clones only, with some absent. The table shows over 70,000 clones, with approximately 90% occurring only once. The specimen was PBMCs. The receptors were sampled from a human donor in good health. Some clones in this sample may be carry-over from other donors' samples. Both conserved end residues are part of each CDR3. A D gene is named only where the DNA matches it firmly. Expanded clones are given a class, and other clones once, few, many or no size at all.

V	size	J	D	DNA	CDR3
TRBV7-9	once	TRBJ2-5	NA	TGTGCCAGCAGCTGGCCCGGCGGGGAGACCCAGTACTTC	CASSWPGGETQYF
TRBV18	NA	TRBJ2-3	TRBD2	TGTGCCAGCTCACAAGGTCTAGCGGGCGCAGATACGCAGTATTTT	CASSQGLAGADTQYF
TRBV7-3	NA	TRBJ2-1	NA	TGTGCCAGCAGCTTAGGGACTCTTTACAATGAGCAGTTCTTC	CASSLGTLYNEQFF
TRBV11-2	NA	TRBJ2-7	NA	TGTGCCAGCAGCTCGGCCGGACAACCCGAGCAGTACTTC	CASSSAGQPEQYF
TRBV25-1	NA	TRBJ1-2	NA	TGTGCCAGCAGTGAGGAAGTGGAGCGTTCTATATGGGGCTACACCTTC	CASSEEVERSIWGYTF
TRBV5-1	NA	TRBJ2-5	NA	TGCGCCAGCAGCTCCTCGTCTCTTTCGGGACTCCAAGAGACCCAGTACTTC	CASSSSSLSGLQETQYF
TRBV7-8	NA	TRBJ2-5	TRBD2	TGTGCCAGCAGCTTAGCGGGATTAGCGGGAGTAAGCGAGACCCAGTACTTC	CASSLAGLAGVSETQYF
TRBV2	NA	TRBJ2-5	NA	TGTGCCAGCAGTGAAGCGTGGCTAGCGAGACTCCATTCGGAGACCCAGTACTTC	CASSEAWLARLHSETQYF
TRBV7-2	NA	TRBJ2-5	NA	TGTGCCAGCAGCACCGGGAGACAAGAGACCCAGTACTTC	CASSTGRQETQYF
TRBV6-6	NA	TRBJ1-1	NA	TGTGCCAGCAGTATTCTCGTGAACACTGAAGCTTTCTTT	CASSILVNTEAFF
TRBV2	many	TRBJ1-5	NA	TGTGCCAGCATGTATGAGAAGAATCAGCCCCAGCATTTT	CASMYEKNQPQHF
TRBV6-1	NA	TRBJ1-2	NA	TGTGCCAGCAGGGACAGCTATGGCTACACCTTC	CASRDSYGYTF
TRBV5-6	once	TRBJ2-5	TRBD1	TGTGCCAGCAGCCAGGACAGGGAGGCCCAGTACTTC	CASSQDREAQYF
TRBV11-2	once	TRBJ1-1	NA	TGTGCCAGCAGCAAGAACGGGGGGGCTGAAGCTTTCTTT	CASSKNGGAEAFF
TRBV15	NA	TRBJ2-7	TRBD2	TGTGCCACCAGCTCCGGGACTAGCCGCGTCGAGCAGTACTTC	CATSSGTSRVEQYF
TRBV5-6	NA	TRBJ1-4	TRBD1	TGTGCCAGCAGCTTGGGACACAGGGGCGCTAATGAAAAACTGTTTTTT	CASSLGHRGANEKLFF
TRBV12-5	NA	TRBJ2-5	TRBD1	TGTGCTAGTGGTTCGGGACAGGGAGAGACCCAGTACTTC	CASGSGQGETQYF
TRBV5-4	NA	TRBJ1-1	NA	TGTGCCAGCAGCACAGGACCGAACACTGAAGCTTTCTTT	CASSTGPNTEAFF
TRBV7-2	NA	TRBJ2-1	TRBD2	TGTGCCAGCAGCGGAAGACGGCTAGCGGAAGGTGATGAGCAGTTCTTC	CASSGRRLAEGDEQFF
TRBV6-1	NA	TRBJ1-6	NA	TGTGCCAGCACCTTAGGACAGACTTATAATTCACCCCTCCACTTT	CASTLGQTYNSPLHF
TRBV7-9	NA	TRBJ1-4	TRBD1	TGTGCCAGCAGCTCGGACAGGGCCAACAATGAAAAACTGTTTTTT	CASSSDRANNEKLFF
TRBV2	NA	TRBJ1-2	TRBD1	TGTGCCAGCAGTGATCACAGGGGAAACTATGGCTACACCTTC	CASSDHRGNYGYTF
TRBV6-5	once	TRBJ2-1	TRBD2	TGTGCCAGCAGTTATCATCTAGCGGGGGAATCTCGGCAGTTCTTC	CASSYHLAGESRQFF
TRBV6-6	NA	TRBJ1-1	NA	TGTGCCAGCAGTTACTCGCTTCGGGGAAACACTGAAGCTTTCTTT	CASSYSLRGNTEAFF
TRBV6-1	once	TRBJ2-1	NA	TGTGCCAGCAGTCAACAATCGACAATTGAGCAGTTCTTC	CASSQQSTIEQFF
TRBV15	once	TRBJ1-2	NA	TGTGCCACCAGCAGGGAAGGAGGGCTCTATGGCTACACCTTC	CATSREGGLYGYTF
TRBV5-1	once	TRBJ2-1	TRBD2	TGCGCCAGCATGGGACTAGCGGGAAGCTACAATGAGCAGTTCTTC	CASMGLAGSYNEQFF
TRBV9	NA	TRBJ1-4	TRBD1	TGTGCCAGCAGCGGAAAATCCGGGACAGAGAATGAAAAACTGTTTTTT	CASSGKSGTENEKLFF
TRBV29-1	NA	TRBJ2-3	NA	TGCAGCGTTGACAGGCCTGGCACAGATACGCAGTATTTT	CSVDRPGTDTQYF
TRBV5-5	NA	TRBJ1-6	NA	TGTGCCAGCAGCTCGACGGCGGGGGCCGGCTCACCCCTCCACTTT	CASSSTAGAGSPLHF
TRBV9	NA	TRBJ2-3	TRBD2	TGTGCCAGCAGCCCCATGCTAGCGGGGGGGTCAGATACGCAGTATTTT	CASSPMLAGGSDTQYF